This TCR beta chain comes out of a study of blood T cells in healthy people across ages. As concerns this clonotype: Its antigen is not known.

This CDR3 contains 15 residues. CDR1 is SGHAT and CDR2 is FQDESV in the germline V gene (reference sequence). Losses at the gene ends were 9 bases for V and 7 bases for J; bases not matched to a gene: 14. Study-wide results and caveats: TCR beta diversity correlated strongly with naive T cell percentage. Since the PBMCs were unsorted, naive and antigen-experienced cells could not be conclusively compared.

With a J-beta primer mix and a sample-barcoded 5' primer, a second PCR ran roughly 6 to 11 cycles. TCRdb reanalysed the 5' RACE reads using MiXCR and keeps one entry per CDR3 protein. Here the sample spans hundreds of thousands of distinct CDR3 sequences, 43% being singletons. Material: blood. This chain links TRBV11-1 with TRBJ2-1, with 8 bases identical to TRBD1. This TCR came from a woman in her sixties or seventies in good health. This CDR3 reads CASSSWTGMQNEQFF. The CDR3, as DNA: TGTGCCAGTAGTTCCTGGACAGGGATGCAGAATGAGCAGTTCTTC.